The 9 T cell receptor beta chains listed next were all sequenced from one sample in a study of response to subunit inactivated influenza vaccine. TCRdb recomputed calls from the RT-PCR reads with MiXCR, one row per CDR3 protein. The table records 590,000 or so distinct CDR3 sequences, roughly 15% of them present only once. Sequences were derived from PBMCs from blood, sampled 14 days before vaccination. The receptor set was obtained from a middle-aged man who received an inactivated influenza vaccine.

This clonotype came up many times. CDR3 sequence (DNA): TGTGCCAGCAGTCCCGGGACCTCGGCAGCTTTCTTT. The encoded protein is CASSPGTSAAFF. This chain links TRBV12-3 or TRBV12-4 with TRBJ1-1; maybe TRBD1 (5 bases). The V end was cut by 5 bases, the J end by 10 bases, with 14 bases between. The CDR3 has 12 amino acids.

This chain joins TRBV29-1 and TRBJ2-5, with 9 bases matching TRBD1. This CDR3 comprises 13 residues. V lost 5 bases, J lost 5 bases, and 6 bases stayed unmatched. Germline CDR1 SQVTM, CDR2 ANQGSEA. The CDR3 spells CSVNRGQWETQYF. The CDR3 DNA is TGCAGCGTTAACAGGGGGCAGTGGGAGACCCAGTACTTC.

V and J are TRBV6-2 or TRBV6-3 and TRBJ2-7; 14 nucleotides match TRBD2. The CDR3 length is 18 residues. Looked up from germline, CDR1 is MNHEY and CDR2 is SVGEGT. J was trimmed by 5 bases and V by 2 bases; bases with no gene match: 11. The CDR3 is CASSYTRMGLAGADEQYF. In DNA, the CDR3 is TGTGCCAGCAGTTACACGAGGATGGGACTAGCGGGGGCGGACGAGCAGTACTTC.

The chain is built from TRBV5-1 and TRBJ1-3; TRBD1 is a possible D gene (6 bases). The CDR3 is 14 amino acids. Trimming cost V 4 bases and J 4 bases, with 12 bases left between them. The germline gives CDR1 SGHRS, CDR2 YFSETQ. The CDR3 here is CASSTGTKGNTIYF. CDR3 in DNA: TGCGCCAGCAGCACCGGGACAAAGGGAAACACCATATATTTT.

This clonotype was found a few times. This chain connects TRBV20-1 to TRBJ2-3, with D hard to call. This CDR3 has 14 amino acids. With 3 bases removed from V and 0 bases from J, the gap between germline ends came to 10 bases. Germline-derived CDR1 and CDR2 are DFQATT and SNEGSKA (reference sequence). In nucleotides, the CDR3 is TGCAGTGCTAGCGGTCTGGGCAGCACAGATACGCAGTATTTT. Translating it yields CSASGLGSTDTQYF.

The chain joins TRBV6-1 to TRBJ1-5; weak D call: TRBD1 (5 bases). This CDR3 region has 16 residues. Germline values: CDR1 MNHNS, CDR2 SASEGT. Deletions cut 2 bases from V and 2 bases from J, with 13 bases between. The CDR3 bases are TGTGCCAGCAGTGAATTGGGTCTGGGGGGCAATCAGCCCCAGCATTTT. Its translation: CASSELGLGGNQPQHF.

Points on this clonotype: This clone may be a read error of a much larger clone one base away. The chain has TRBV12-3 or TRBV12-4 and TRBJ1-4; 10 bases fit TRBD1. The CDR3 totals 15 residues. J gave up 11 bases and V 4 bases, and 10 bases lay outside the gene matches. CDR3 protein: CASSSIGQGGDKLFF. In nucleotides, the CDR3 is TGTGCCAGCAGTTCCATCGGACAGGGGGGTGATAAACTGTTTTTT.

This chain connects TRBV7-9 to TRBJ2-7; 14 bases agree with TRBD2. The CDR3 loop spans 17 amino acids. Trimming removed 5 bases from V and 2 bases from J; junction bases left unmatched: 8. CDR1 SEHNR and CDR2 FQNEAQ come from the germline V gene (reference sequence). CDR3 sequence: CASSPGTSGGDPYEQYF. CDR3 nucleotides: TGTGCCAGCAGCCCCGGGACTAGCGGGGGCGATCCCTACGAGCAGTACTTC.

This clonotype showed up just a few times. The chain carries TRBV10-2 and TRBJ2-7; D unclear. The CDR3 runs to 14 residues. Trimming removed 5 bases from V and 2 bases from J, with 13 bases in between. The V gene's germline CDR1 is WSHSY and CDR2 SAAADI. The CDR3 here is CASSPMIGPYEQYF. The CDR3 coding sequence is TGCGCCAGCAGTCCCATGATAGGGCCCTACGAGCAGTACTTC.